This TCR beta chain derives from a study of control samples from healthy donors and cancer patients (dated by TCRdb to the early 2020s). V is shortened by 0 bases, J by 6 bases, and the region joining them spans 10 bases. For CDR1 and CDR2, the germline V gene lists SGHRS and YFSETQ. Spanning cysteine to phenylalanine, the CDR3 consists of 14 amino acids. Only the CDR3 portion is preserved as DNA: 42 bases, with reading frame beginning at the first base. The library was produced with the immunoSEQ multiplex PCR assay. TCRdb obtained this table from immuneACCESS and retained in-frame rearrangements with V and J assigned. These tables miss some clones; where compared with another copy, unresolved V genes account for less than half of the shortfall, and the remainder is unexplained. The sample profile shows approximately 140,000 clones; 80% to 90% of them were found once. The ten biggest clones cover 8.7% of the sample.

In the case of this clone: Its antigen is unknown. Per-base quality was not reported, and no clone a single base away is much larger than it.

The source is a woman aged 30 to 39 in good health. This sequence uses TRBV5-1 and TRBJ2-1, with a weak D call of TRBD2 (5 bases match). Sequenced sample: blood. In nucleotides, the sequence is TGCGCCAGCAGCTTGGGACTACCACTCAATGAGCAGTTCTTC. The translation is CASSLGLPLNEQFF.